This TCR beta chain was captured in a study of T cell changes during pregnancy in multiple sclerosis. Assay: immunoSEQ multiplex PCR; the TCRdb copy retains only in-frame clones and omits some. The sample lists 100,000 or so clones, 94% occurring once. The germline V and J ends were trimmed by 1 base and 2 bases, with 6 bases remaining between them. This CDR3 comprises 14 residues. CDR1 SGHTA and CDR2 FQGTGA come from the germline V gene. This specimen was peripheral blood, taken before pregnancy. The V gene is TRBV7-3, the J gene TRBJ2-1; D is ambiguous. This clonotype was sampled from a female donor with multiple sclerosis, enrolled in a pregnancy study. The CDR3 region has the DNA TGTGCCAGCAGCTTAAGCACAGCCTACAATGAGCAGTTCTTC. This gives the protein CASSLSTAYNEQFF. The whole variable domain, remainder taken from reference TRBV7-3 and TRBJ2-1, is GAGVSQTPSNKVTEKGKYVELRCDPISGHTALYWYRQSLGQGPEFLIYFQGTGAADDSGLPNDRFFAVRPEGSVSTLKIQRTERGDSAVYLCASSLSTAYNEQFFGPGTRLTVL.